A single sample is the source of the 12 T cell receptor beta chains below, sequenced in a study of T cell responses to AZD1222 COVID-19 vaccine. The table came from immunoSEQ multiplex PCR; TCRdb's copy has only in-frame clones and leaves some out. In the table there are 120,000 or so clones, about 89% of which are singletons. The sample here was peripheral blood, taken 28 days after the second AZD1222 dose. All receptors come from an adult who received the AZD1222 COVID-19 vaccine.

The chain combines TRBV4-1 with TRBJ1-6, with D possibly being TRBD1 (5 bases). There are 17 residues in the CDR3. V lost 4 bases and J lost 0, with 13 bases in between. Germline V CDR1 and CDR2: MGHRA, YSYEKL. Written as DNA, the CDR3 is TGCGCCAGCAGCCTGGGGGAGGGTAGCTCCTATAATTCACCCCTCCACTTT. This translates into CASSLGEGSSYNSPLHF.

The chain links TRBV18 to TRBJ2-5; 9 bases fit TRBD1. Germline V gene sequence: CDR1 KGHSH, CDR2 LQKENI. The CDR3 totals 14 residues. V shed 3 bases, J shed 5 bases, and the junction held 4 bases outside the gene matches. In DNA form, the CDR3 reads TGTGCCAGCTCACCTACAGGGGGCGCGGAGACCCAGTACTTC. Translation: CASSPTGGAETQYF. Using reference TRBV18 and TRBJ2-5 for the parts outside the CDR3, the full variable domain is NAGVMQNPRHLVRRRGQEARLRCSPMKGHSHVYWYRQLPEEGLKFMVYLQKENIIDESGMPKERFSAEFPKEGPSILRIQQVVRGDSAAYFCASSPTGGAETQYFGPGTRLLVL.

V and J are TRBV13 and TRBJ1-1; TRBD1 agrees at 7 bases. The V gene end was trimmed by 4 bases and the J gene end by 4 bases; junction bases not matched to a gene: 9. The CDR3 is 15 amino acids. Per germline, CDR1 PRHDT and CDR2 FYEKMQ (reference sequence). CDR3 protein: CASSSNRGGSTEAFF. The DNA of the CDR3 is TGTGCCAGCAGCTCGAACAGGGGAGGTAGCACTGAAGCTTTCTTT. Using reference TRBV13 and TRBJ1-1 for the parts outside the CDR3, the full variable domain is AAGVIQSPRHLIKEKRETATLKCYPIPRHDTVYWYQQGPGQDPQFLISFYEKMQSDKGSIPDRFSAQQFSDYHSELNMSSLELGDSALYFCASSSNRGGSTEAFFGQGTRLTVV.

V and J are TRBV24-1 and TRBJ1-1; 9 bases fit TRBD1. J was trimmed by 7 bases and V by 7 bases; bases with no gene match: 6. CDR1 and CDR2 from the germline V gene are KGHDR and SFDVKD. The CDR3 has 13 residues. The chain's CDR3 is CATSQTGGLEAFF. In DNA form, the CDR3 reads TGTGCCACCAGCCAGACAGGGGGGCTTGAAGCTTTCTTT.

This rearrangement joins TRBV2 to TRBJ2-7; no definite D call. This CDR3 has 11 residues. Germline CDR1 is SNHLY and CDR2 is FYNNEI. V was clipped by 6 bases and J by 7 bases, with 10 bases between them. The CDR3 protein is CASSGPREQYF. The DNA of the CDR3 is TGTGCCAGCAGCGGCCCCAGGGAGCAGTACTTC.

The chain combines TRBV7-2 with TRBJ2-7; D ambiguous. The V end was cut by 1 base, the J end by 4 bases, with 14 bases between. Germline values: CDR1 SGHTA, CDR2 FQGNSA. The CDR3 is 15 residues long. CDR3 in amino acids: CASSLGPGSRYEQYF. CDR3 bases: TGTGCCAGCAGCTTAGGTCCCGGTTCTCGGTACGAGCAGTACTTC.

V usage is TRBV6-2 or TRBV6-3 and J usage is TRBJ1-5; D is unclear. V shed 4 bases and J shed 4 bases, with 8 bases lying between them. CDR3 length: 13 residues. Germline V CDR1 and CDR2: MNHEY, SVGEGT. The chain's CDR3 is CASSSRGNQPQHF. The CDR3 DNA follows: TGTGCCAGCAGTTCGCGGGGTAATCAGCCCCAGCATTTT.

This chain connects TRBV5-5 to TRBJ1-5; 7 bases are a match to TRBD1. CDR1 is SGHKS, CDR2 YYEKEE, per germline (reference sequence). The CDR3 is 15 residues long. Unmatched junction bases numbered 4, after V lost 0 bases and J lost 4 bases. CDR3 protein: CASSLDRGWNQPQHF. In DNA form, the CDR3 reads TGTGCCAGCAGCTTGGACAGGGGTTGGAATCAGCCCCAGCATTTT.

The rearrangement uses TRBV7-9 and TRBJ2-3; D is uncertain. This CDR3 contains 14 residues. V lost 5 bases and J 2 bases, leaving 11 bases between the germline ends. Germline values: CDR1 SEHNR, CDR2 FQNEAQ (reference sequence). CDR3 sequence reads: CASSPTTYTDTQYF. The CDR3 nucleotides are TGTGCCAGCAGCCCGACGACTTACACAGATACGCAGTATTTT.

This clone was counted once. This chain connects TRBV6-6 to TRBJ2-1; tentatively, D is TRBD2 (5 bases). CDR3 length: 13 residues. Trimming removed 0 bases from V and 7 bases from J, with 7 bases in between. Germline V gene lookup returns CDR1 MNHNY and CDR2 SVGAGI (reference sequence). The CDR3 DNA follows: TGTGCCAGCAGTTACTCTCGGGGAAATGAGCAGTTCTTC. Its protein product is CASSYSRGNEQFF.

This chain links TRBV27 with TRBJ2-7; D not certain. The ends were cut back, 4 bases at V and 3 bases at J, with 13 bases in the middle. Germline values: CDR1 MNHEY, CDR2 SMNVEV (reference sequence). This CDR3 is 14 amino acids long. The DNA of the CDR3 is TGTGCCAGCAGTTGGTCCCCCGTGGGCTACGAGCAGTACTTC. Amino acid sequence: CASSWSPVGYEQYF.

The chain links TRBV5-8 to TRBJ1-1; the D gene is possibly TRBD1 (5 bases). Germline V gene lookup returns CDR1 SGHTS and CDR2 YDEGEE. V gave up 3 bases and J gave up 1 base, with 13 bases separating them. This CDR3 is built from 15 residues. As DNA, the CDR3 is TGTGCCAGCAGCTGGGGTGGTGGGGCGAACACTGAAGCTTTCTTT. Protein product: CASSWGGGANTEAFF.